This TCR beta chain was documented in a study of T cell repertoires in ileal Crohn's disease. Concerning this clone itself: Its specificity is unknown.

The CDR3 has 15 amino acids. V lost 1 base, J lost 4 bases, and 12 bases lay in between. Looked up from germline, CDR1 is SGHVS and CDR2 is FNYEAQ. Findings of the study overall: Postoperative endoscopy occurred within one year, median around 6.6 months. Active smokers at surgery had more clonal expansions than non-smokers. Clonality above 26.8% at surgery always came with endoscopic recurrence.

Time point specified: neoterminal ileum biopsy at postoperative endoscopy, about 6 months after surgery. The method was immunoSEQ multiplex PCR; TCRdb's version includes in-frame clones alone and lacks a portion of them. The sample holds over 3,500 clones, 60% to 80% seen once. The chain combines TRBV7-6 with TRBJ2-3; D might be TRBD2 (5 bases). The sequencing sample was made of ileal tissue. The sequence came from an adult with Crohn's disease. The CDR3 loop is CASSLEGDDADTQYF. The CDR3 coding sequence is TGTGCCAGCAGCTTAGAGGGAGACGACGCAGATACGCAGTATTTT.